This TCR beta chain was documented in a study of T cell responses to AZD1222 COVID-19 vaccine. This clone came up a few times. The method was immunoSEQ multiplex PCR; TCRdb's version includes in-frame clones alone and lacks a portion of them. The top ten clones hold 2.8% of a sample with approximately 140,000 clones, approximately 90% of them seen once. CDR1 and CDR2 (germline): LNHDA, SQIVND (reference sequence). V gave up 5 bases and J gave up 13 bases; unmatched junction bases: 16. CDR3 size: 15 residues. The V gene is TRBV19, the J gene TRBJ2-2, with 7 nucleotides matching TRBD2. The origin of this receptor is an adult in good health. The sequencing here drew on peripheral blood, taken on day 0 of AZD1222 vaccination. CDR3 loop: CASSPDGRGTRWLFF. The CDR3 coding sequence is TGTGCCAGTAGTCCCGACGGGCGGGGGACGCGATGGCTGTTTTTT.